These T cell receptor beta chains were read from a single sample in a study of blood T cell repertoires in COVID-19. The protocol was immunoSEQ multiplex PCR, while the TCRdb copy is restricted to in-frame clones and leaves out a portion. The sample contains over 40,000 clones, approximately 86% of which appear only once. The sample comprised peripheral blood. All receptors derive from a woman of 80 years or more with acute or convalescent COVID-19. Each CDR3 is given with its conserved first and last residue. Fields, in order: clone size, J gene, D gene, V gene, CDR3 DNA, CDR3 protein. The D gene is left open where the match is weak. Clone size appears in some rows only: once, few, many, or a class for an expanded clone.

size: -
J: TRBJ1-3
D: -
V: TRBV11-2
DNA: TGTGCCAGCAAGGCCGGGAACTCTGGAAACACCATATATTTT
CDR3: CASKAGNSGNTIYF

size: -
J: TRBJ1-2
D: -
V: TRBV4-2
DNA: TGTGCCAGCAAGGGAGCAGGGGCTACTAACTATGGCTACACCTTC
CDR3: CASKGAGATNYGYTF

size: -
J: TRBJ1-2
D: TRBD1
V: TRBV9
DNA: TGTGCCAGCAGGCGGACAGGGGGGAACTATGGCTACACCTTC
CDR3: CASRRTGGNYGYTF

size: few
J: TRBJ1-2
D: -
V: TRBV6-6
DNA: TGTGCCAGCACCATTCCCCCCTATGGCTACACCTTC
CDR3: CASTIPPYGYTF

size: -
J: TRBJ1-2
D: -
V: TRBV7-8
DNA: TGTGCCAGCACCCCGGGTCTTTATGGTGGCTACACCTTC
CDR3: CASTPGLYGGYTF

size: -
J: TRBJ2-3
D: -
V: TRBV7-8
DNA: TGTGCCAGCAGCCCTCCGGGGAGAGGTGCAGATACGCAGTATTTT
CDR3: CASSPPGRGADTQYF

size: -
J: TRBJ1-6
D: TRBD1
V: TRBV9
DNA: TGTGCCAGCAGCTCCCGGGGACAGGGAGGTTCACCCCTCCACTTT
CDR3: CASSSRGQGGSPLHF

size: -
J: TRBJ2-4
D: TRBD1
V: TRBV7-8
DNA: TGTGCCAGCAGCACTCTCGGACAGGATTTAAACATTCAGTACTTC
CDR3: CASSTLGQDLNIQYF

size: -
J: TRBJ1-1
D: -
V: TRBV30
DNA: TGTGCCTGGAGTCCCACACGAGAAGCTTTCTTT
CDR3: CAWSPTREAFF

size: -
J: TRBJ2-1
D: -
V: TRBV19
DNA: TGTGCCAGTAGTATGTTAGCCAGAAGTGAGCAGTTCTTC
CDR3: CASSMLARSEQFF

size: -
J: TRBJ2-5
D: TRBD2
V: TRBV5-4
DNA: TGTGCCAGCAGCGATTCGGCTAGCGGGTACCAAGAGACCCAGTACTTC
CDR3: CASSDSASGYQETQYF

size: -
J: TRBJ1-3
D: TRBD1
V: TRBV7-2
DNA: TGTGCCAGCAGCTCCACATGGACAGGCTCTGGAAACACCATATATTTT
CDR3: CASSSTWTGSGNTIYF

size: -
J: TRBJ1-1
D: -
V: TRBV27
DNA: TGTGCCAGCAGTTTATCGATGAAGGGACTCCTTAACACTGAAGCTTTCTTT
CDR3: CASSLSMKGLLNTEAFF

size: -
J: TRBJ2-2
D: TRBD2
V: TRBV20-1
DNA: TGCAGTGCTAGTACCGGGACTAGCGCTCCCGGGGAGCTGTTTTTT
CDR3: CSASTGTSAPGELFF

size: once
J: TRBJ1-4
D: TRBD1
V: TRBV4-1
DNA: TGCGCCAGCTCAACCCTCTGGGGGACAGGTGCAACTAATGAAAAACTGTTTTTT
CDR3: CASSTLWGTGATNEKLFF

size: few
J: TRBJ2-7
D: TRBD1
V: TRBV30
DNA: TGTGCCTGGAGTGGACAGGGGGATCTAAAGCAGTACTTC
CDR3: CAWSGQGDLKQYF

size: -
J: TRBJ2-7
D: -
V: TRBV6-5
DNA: TGTGCCAGCACTCGAACTAGCTACGAGCAGTACTTC
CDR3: CASTRTSYEQYF

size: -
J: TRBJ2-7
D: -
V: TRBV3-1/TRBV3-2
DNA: TGTGCCAGCAGCCCTTCGACAGGTTCCTACGAGCAGTACTTC
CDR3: CASSPSTGSYEQYF

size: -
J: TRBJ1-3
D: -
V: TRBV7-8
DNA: TGTGCCAGCAGCGCTCGGGGCTCTGGAAACACCATATATTTT
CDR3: CASSARGSGNTIYF

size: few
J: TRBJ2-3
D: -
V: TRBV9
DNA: TGTGCCAGCACTCAGGGGGGACTTCCCACAGATACGCAGTATTTT
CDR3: CASTQGGLPTDTQYF

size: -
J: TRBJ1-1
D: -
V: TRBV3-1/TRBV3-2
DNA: TGTGCCAGCAGCCAAAAGTCCGTCGGGGGTAACACTGAAGCTTTCTTT
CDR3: CASSQKSVGGNTEAFF

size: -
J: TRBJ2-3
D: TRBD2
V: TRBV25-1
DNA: TGTGCCAGCAGTGGACCCAACCGGACTAGCCGACGCACAGATACGCAGTATTTT
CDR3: CASSGPNRTSRRTDTQYF

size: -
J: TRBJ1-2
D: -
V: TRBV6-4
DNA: TGTGCCAGCAGTGACTCGAGGCAGCCGAACTATGGCTACACCTTC
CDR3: CASSDSRQPNYGYTF

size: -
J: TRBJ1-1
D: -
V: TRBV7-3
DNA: TGTGCCAGCAGCCCGACAGTGAACACTGAAGCTTTCTTT
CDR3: CASSPTVNTEAFF

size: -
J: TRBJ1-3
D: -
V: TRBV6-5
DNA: TGTGCCAGCAGCTCCCCAGGGATTCGGAACACCATATATTTT
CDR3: CASSSPGIRNTIYF

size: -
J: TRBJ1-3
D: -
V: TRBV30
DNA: TGTGCCTGGACCCTAACAGAAGTTGGAAACACCATATATTTT
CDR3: CAWTLTEVGNTIYF

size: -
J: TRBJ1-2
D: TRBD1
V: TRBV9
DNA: TGTGCCAGCAGCCGGGACAGGAATAACTATGGCTACACCTTC
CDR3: CASSRDRNNYGYTF

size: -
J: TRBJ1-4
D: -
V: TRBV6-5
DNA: TGTGCCAGCAGTTACTCGGCGGGGGTTAATGAAAAACTGTTTTTT
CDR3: CASSYSAGVNEKLFF

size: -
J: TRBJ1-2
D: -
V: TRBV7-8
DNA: TGTGCCAGCGGGGCCCAGACAGACCACAGTGGTGGCTACACCTTC
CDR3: CASGAQTDHSGGYTF

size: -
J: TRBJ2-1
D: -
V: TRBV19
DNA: TGTGCCAGTACCCGAGCCGGGGTCTACAATGAGCAGTTCTTC
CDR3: CASTRAGVYNEQFF

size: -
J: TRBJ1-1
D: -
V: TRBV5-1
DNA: TGCGCCAGCAGCTTACAAGAGGTGAGGACTGAAGCTTTCTTT
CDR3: CASSLQEVRTEAFF

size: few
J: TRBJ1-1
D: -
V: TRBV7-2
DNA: TGTGCCAGCATCAAGGGGTTTGGGAACACTGAAGCTTTCTTT
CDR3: CASIKGFGNTEAFF

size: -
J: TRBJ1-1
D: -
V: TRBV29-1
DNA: TGCAGCGCCGAGGATAACACTGAAGCTTTCTTT
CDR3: CSAEDNTEAFF

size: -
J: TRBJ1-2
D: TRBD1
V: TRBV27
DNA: TGTGCCAGCAGTCCCATAGACAGGGTCCTATATGGCTACACCTTC
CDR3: CASSPIDRVLYGYTF

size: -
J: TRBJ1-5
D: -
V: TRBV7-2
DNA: TGTGCCAGCAGCTTAGGTGTGGCGGACTCTGAGCCCCAGCATTTT
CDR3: CASSLGVADSEPQHF

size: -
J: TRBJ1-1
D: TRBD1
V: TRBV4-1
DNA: TGCGCCAGCAGCCTAACTGGACAGGGGAACACTGAAGCTTTCTTT
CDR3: CASSLTGQGNTEAFF

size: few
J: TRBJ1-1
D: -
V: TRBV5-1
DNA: TGCGCCAGCAGCTTGGTTCACGGGAACACTGAAGCTTTCTTT
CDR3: CASSLVHGNTEAFF

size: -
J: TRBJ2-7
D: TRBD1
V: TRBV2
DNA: TGTGCCAGCAGTGCCGGACAGGGGGCGCAAGGGCAGTACTTC
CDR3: CASSAGQGAQGQYF

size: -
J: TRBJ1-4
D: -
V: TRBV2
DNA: TGTGCCAGCAGTGAGGATGACAGTCTGGCTAATGAAAAACTGTTTTTT
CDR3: CASSEDDSLANEKLFF

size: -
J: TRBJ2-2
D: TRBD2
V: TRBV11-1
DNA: TGTGCCAGCAGCAGGACTAGCGGGAACACCGGGGAGCTGTTTTTT
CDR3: CASSRTSGNTGELFF

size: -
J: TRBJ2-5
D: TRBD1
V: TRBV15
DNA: TGTGCCACCAGCAGCGTGATTAAACAGGGGACCCAAGAGACCCAGTACTTC
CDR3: CATSSVIKQGTQETQYF

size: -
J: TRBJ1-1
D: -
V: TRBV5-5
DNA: TGTGCCAGCAGCTTGGACTCTGAAGCTTTCTTT
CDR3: CASSLDSEAFF